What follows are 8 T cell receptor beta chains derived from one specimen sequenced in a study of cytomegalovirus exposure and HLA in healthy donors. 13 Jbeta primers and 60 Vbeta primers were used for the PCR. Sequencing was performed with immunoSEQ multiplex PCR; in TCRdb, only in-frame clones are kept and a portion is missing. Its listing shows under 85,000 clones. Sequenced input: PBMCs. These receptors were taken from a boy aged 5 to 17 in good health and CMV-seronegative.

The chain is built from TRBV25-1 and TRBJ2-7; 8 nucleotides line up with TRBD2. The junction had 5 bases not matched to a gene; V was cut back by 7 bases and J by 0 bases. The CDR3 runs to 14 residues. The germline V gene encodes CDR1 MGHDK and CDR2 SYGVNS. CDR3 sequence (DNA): TGTGCCAGCATGGGGACTAGGCCCTCCTACGAGCAGTACTTC. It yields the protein CASMGTRPSYEQYF.

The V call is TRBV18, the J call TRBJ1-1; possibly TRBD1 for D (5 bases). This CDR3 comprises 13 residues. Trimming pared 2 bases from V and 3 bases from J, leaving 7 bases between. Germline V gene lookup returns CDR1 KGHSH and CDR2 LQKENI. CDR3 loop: CASSPDSDTEAFF. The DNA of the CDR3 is TGTGCCAGCTCACCAGACAGCGACACTGAAGCTTTCTTT.

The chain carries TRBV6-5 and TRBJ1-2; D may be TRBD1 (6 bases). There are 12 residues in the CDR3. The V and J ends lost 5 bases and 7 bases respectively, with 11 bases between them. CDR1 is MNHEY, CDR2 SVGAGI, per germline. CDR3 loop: CASSPKGGGYTF. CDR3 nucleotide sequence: TGTGCCAGCAGTCCCAAAGGGGGTGGCTACACCTTC.

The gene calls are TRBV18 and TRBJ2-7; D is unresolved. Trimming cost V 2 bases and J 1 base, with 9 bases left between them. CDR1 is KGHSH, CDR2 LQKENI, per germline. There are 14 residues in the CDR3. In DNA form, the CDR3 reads TGTGCCAGCTCACCAATCCAGGATTCCTACGAGCAGTACTTC. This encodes CASSPIQDSYEQYF.

Written as DNA, the CDR3 is TGCGCCAGCAGCCCCCCGAGACAGGTCTACGAGCAGTACTTC. Protein sequence: CASSPPRQVYEQYF. The J gene is TRBJ2-7, the V gene TRBV4-1; D is possibly TRBD1 (6 bases). Germline CDR1 is MGHRA and CDR2 is YSYEKL. The CDR3 runs to 14 residues. Trimming pared 4 bases from V and 3 bases from J, leaving 13 bases between.

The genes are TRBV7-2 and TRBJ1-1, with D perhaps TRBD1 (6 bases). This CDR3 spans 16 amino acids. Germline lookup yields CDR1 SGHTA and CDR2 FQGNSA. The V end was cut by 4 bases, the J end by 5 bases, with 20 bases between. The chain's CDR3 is CASSSRGTPRGTEAFF. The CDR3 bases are TGTGCCAGCAGCTCCAGAGGGACGCCGAGGGGGACTGAAGCTTTCTTT.

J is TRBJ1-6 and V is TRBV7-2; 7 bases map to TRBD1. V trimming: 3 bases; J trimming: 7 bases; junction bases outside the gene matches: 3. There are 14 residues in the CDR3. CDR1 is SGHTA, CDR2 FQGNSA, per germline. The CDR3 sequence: CASSFQGGNSPLHF. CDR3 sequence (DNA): TGTGCCAGCAGCTTCCAGGGGGGCAATTCACCCCTCCACTTT.

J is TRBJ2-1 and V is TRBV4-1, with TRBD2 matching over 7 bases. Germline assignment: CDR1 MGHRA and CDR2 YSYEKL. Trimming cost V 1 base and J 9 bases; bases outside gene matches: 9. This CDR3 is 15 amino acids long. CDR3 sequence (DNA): TGCGCCAGCAGCCAAGGGACTAGGAGGTCTGGTGAGCAGTTCTTC. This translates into CASSQGTRRSGEQFF.